This TCR beta chain appears in the sequencing data of a study of OX40 agonist ivuxolimab in advanced cancers. At the level of the whole study: Ivuxolimab was a fully human IgG2 agonistic monoclonal antibody targeting the costimulatory receptor OX40 (CD134). In the dose-escalation cohort, roughly 80% of patients were male, and the mean age was around 60 years, with a range of about 23 to 90. Of the roughly 51 patients in dose escalation, about 19 had hepatocellular carcinoma, some 15 had melanoma, 9 had renal cell carcinoma and 9 had head and neck cancer. Intravenous ivuxolimab was administered to patients every 2 weeks at six dose levels: 0.01, 0.1, 0.3, 1.5, 3 and 10 mg/kg. Patients were allowed to have had prior anti-PD-1, anti-PD-L1 or anti-CTLA-4 therapy, and around 40% of the dose-escalation patients had previously received checkpoint inhibitors. Peripheral TCRbeta sequencing aimed to test whether ivuxolimab altered TCR sequence diversity and caused clonal T-cell expansion. The monotherapy dose-escalation portion (N ≈ 52 patients) of the phase I ivuxolimab trial is reported in the paper. Partial responses occurred in three dose-escalation patients, of whom one had hepatocellular carcinoma and two had cutaneous melanoma. The study at large found these results: Antigen specificity was not determined for the clonally expanded peripheral T cells. In the 0.1-3.0 mg/kg groups, partial responders had among the lowest normalized peripheral clonal expansion, particularly in CD8+ T cells. On average, CD8+ T cells showed more expanded clones than CD4+ T cells after ivuxolimab. Low levels of normalized T-cell clonal expansion were also seen in some patients who did not respond. At doses of 0.1 to 3.0 mg/kg, clonal expansion of both CD4+ and CD8+ T cells in blood was seen between baseline and week 6.

The trial excluded patients who had a history of autoimmune disease or who were on systemic immunosuppression. Peripheral blood for TCR sequencing was drawn from every dose cohort at baseline, at cycle 4 day 1 and at cycle 7 day 1. Samples came from an open-label, multicenter, first-in-human phase I dose-escalation trial of ivuxolimab. Adults with locally advanced or metastatic melanoma, renal cell carcinoma, hepatocellular carcinoma or head and neck squamous cell carcinoma were enrolled in the trial. Before TCR sequencing, CD4+ T cells and CD8+ T cells from peripheral blood were sorted into separate populations. As encoded in the germline V gene, CDR1 is KGHSH while CDR2 is LQKENI. Trimming removed 0 bases from V and 7 bases from J, leaving 13 bases between the germline ends. The CDR3 starts with the cysteine, ends with the phenylalanine, and has 14 residues. Just the 42-base CDR3 DNA is kept, in frame starting at base 1.

In the case of this clone: Its antigen has not been determined. Base qualities are not provided; no much larger clone lies one nucleotide away.

Genomic DNA was extracted from sorted cells for sequencing of the TCRbeta CDR3 region. The immunoSEQ Assay was used to sequence the TCRbeta CDR3 regions. TCRdb re-hosts the immuneACCESS table, in-frame sequences only. Its copies lack some clones; in the studies checked, an unresolved V gene accounts for under half of them, and the cause for the rest is not known. In this sample the table shows about 48,000 clones, 75% to 90% of which occur a single time. The ten largest clones take up roughly a third of the sample. This clonotype originated in an adult with an advanced solid tumor such as melanoma, head and neck, liver or kidney cancer. Sample: CD4+ or CD8+ T cells sorted from blood, taken in a trial of the OX40 agonist ivuxolimab. The V gene is TRBV18 and the J gene is TRBJ2-7; the D gene cannot be resolved reliably. The DNA is as follows: TGTGCCAGCTCACCACCGGAGAACAGTATGGAGCAGTACTTC. Its protein product is CASSPPENSMEQYF.